These 9 T cell receptor beta chains were sequenced from one sample in a study of blood T cell repertoires in COVID-19 (dated by TCRdb to 2018 to 2020). The method was the immunoSEQ multiplex PCR assay. In TCRdb, the immuneACCESS table is reduced to in-frame sequences with V and J assigned. These tables do not hold every clone; where another copy was compared, an unresolved V gene accounts for under half, and the others remain unexplained. The sample has under 300,000 clones on record, around four fifths of them singletons. Just under 6.5% of the sample is in the top ten clones. The sequencing sample was made of peripheral blood. The receptors shown here come from a woman between 55 and 75 years old with active or convalescent COVID-19.

The J gene is TRBJ2-2, the V gene TRBV5-1; perhaps TRBD1 as D (5 bases). Trimming cost V 4 bases and J 1 base, with 5 bases left between them. CDR1 and CDR2 (germline): SGHRS, YFSETQ. This CDR3 contains 13 residues. The DNA for the CDR3 is TGCGCCAGCAGCACAGGGAACACCGGGGAGCTGTTTTTT. Encoded protein: CASSTGNTGELFF.

In this sample, this clone turned up once. This chain uses TRBV30 with TRBJ2-7; TRBD2 is a possible D gene (5 bases). This CDR3 spans 13 amino acids. Trimming pared 4 bases from V and 6 bases from J, leaving 16 bases between. Germline loops: CDR1 GTSNPN, CDR2 SVGIG (reference sequence). CDR3 sequence (DNA): TGTGCCTGGACAAAGGGAGTGCCGGGCGAGCAGTACTTC. Protein product: CAWTKGVPGEQYF.

This rearrangement joins TRBV11-2 to TRBJ2-1; D possibly corresponds to TRBD2 (5 bases). This CDR3 has 13 residues. V was trimmed by 3 bases and J by 5 bases, leaving 8 bases between them. CDR1 and CDR2 (germline): SGHAT, FQNNGV. The CDR3 here is CASSFWRDNEQFF. Here the CDR3 DNA reads TGTGCCAGCAGCTTTTGGCGGGACAATGAGCAGTTCTTC.

The chain employs TRBV3-1 (or the pseudogene TRBV3-2) and TRBJ1-2; D possibly corresponds to TRBD1 (6 bases). This CDR3 has 16 residues. V shed 2 bases and J shed 3 bases, with 16 bases lying between them. Germline V gives CDR1 LGHDT, CDR2 YNNKEL (reference sequence). This CDR3 is CASSQFWGRRDYGYTF. The CDR3, as DNA: TGTGCCAGCAGCCAATTCTGGGGGCGCAGGGACTATGGCTACACCTTC.

V is TRBV5-1 and J is TRBJ2-7; D might be TRBD2 (6 bases). V lost 3 bases to trimming and J lost 0 bases, with 22 bases between them. Germline CDR1 SGHRS, CDR2 YFSETQ. There are 18 residues in the CDR3. The CDR3 reads CASSSTCSAGRPSYEQYV. The CDR3 DNA sequence: TGCGCCAGCAGCTCAACTTGTAGTGCGGGGAGGCCCTCCTACGAGCAGTACGTC.

The V and J genes are TRBV6-5 and TRBJ2-2, with TRBD2 identical over 9 bases. Germline lookup yields CDR1 MNHEY and CDR2 SVGAGI. J lost 5 bases, V lost 5 bases, and 0 bases had no gene match. CDR3 length: 13 residues. This CDR3 is CASSLAGTGELFF. The CDR3 region has the DNA TGTGCCAGCAGTCTAGCGGGGACCGGGGAGCTGTTTTTT.

The chain joins TRBV2 to TRBJ1-2, with a possible D match to TRBD1 (6 bases). Trimming removed 4 bases from V and 4 bases from J, with 13 bases in between. CDR1 and CDR2 from the germline V gene are SNHLY and FYNNEI. The CDR3 spans 14 residues. The CDR3 DNA is TGTGCCAGCAGTGCAGGGGAAGGGGGCTATGGCTACACCTTC. Its protein is CASSAGEGGYGYTF.

The chain couples TRBV7-2 to TRBJ2-3, with TRBD1 as a possible D gene (6 bases). Deletions cut 5 bases from V and 1 base from J, with 10 bases between. Looked up from germline, CDR1 is SGHTA and CDR2 is FQGNSA. The CDR3 totals 14 residues. The CDR3 DNA reads as TGTGCCAGCAGCCTTCGGACAGGCACAGATACGCAGTATTTT. This translates into CASSLRTGTDTQYF.

The genes are TRBV12-5 and TRBJ2-3; 8 nucleotides match TRBD2. J was trimmed by 1 base and V by 2 bases; bases with no gene match: 2. This CDR3 spans 15 amino acids. Germline V lookup: CDR1 LGHNT, CDR2 FRNRAP. The CDR3 loop reads CASGLTSGGTDTQYF. As DNA, the CDR3 is TGTGCTAGTGGTTTGACTAGCGGTGGCACAGATACGCAGTATTTT. Filled out from reference TRBV12-5 and TRBJ2-3, the complete variable domain reads DARVTQTPRHKVTEMGQEVTMRCQPILGHNTVFWYRQTMMQGLELLAYFRNRAPLDDSGMPKDRFSAEMPDATLATLKIQPSEPRDSAVYFCASGLTSGGTDTQYFGPGTRLTVL.